Below are 15 T cell receptor beta chains sequenced from a single sample in a study of OX40 agonist ivuxolimab in advanced cancers. Produced via immunoSEQ multiplex PCR; TCRdb's table is partial and in-frame only. The sample yields some 64,000 clones, approximately 90% seen once. Sequences were derived from CD4+ or CD8+ T cells sorted from blood, sampled in a trial of the OX40 agonist ivuxolimab. The source is an adult with an advanced solid tumor such as melanoma, head and neck, liver or kidney cancer.

A single count supports this clone. The V and J genes are TRBV28 and TRBJ2-7; unclear D gene. V lost 2 bases and J 4 bases, leaving 9 bases between the germline ends. Germline V gene lookup returns CDR1 MDHEN and CDR2 SYDVKM. CDR3 size: 13 residues. The CDR3 loop is CASSLDGVYEQYF. CDR3 in DNA: TGTGCCAGCAGTTTAGATGGGGTGTACGAGCAGTACTTC.

This sequence joins TRBV5-6 and TRBJ2-7, with TRBD1 identical over 8 bases. The ends lost 3 bases at V and 3 bases at J; junction bases unmatched: 5. The germline V gene encodes CDR1 SGHDT and CDR2 YYEEEE. There are 14 residues in the CDR3. The CDR3 sequence: CASSSVTGVYEQYF. The CDR3 DNA follows: TGTGCCAGCAGCTCAGTGACAGGGGTCTACGAGCAGTACTTC.

This clone was seen only a few times. This sequence joins TRBV6-5 and TRBJ1-1; no clear D. The CDR3 extends over 13 amino acids. Per germline, CDR1 MNHEY and CDR2 SVGAGI. Between the trimmed V and J ends, which lost 4 bases and 0 bases, there was a span of 6 bases. CDR3 nucleotides: TGTGCCAGCAGTTCTCAGCTGAACACTGAAGCTTTCTTT. Encoded protein: CASSSQLNTEAFF.

This clone has only a few counts. The chain joins TRBV6-1 to TRBJ1-5; no reliable D call. CDR1 is MNHNS and CDR2 is SASEGT in the germline V gene. The CDR3 has 10 residues. V lost 4 bases to trimming and J lost 9 bases, with 4 bases between them. The CDR3 sequence: CASSAWPQHF. Here the CDR3 DNA reads TGTGCCAGCAGTGCATGGCCCCAGCATTTT.

The chain carries TRBV19 and TRBJ1-1, with TRBD1 as a possible D gene (5 bases). This CDR3 spans 13 amino acids. The V and J ends lost 3 bases and 3 bases respectively, with 8 bases between them. The germline V gene has CDR1 LNHDA and CDR2 SQIVND (reference sequence). The chain's CDR3 is CASSMRDHTEAFF. The CDR3 DNA is TGTGCCAGTAGTATGAGGGACCACACTGAAGCTTTCTTT. Together with reference TRBV19 and TRBJ1-1, the CDR3 gives the full variable domain: DGGITQSPKYLFRKEGQNVTLSCEQNLNHDAMYWYRQDPGQGLRLIYYSQIVNDFQKGDIAEGYSVSREKKESFPLTVTSAQKNPTAFYLCASSMRDHTEAFFGQGTRLTVV.

V and J are TRBV6-1 and TRBJ1-2; the match to TRBD1 covers 7 bases. The germline gives CDR1 MNHNS, CDR2 SASEGT. After removal of 1 base from V and 3 bases from J, the junction contained 5 bases not matched to a gene. The CDR3 is 15 amino acids. The CDR3 nucleotides read TGTGCCAGCAGTGAAGACCAGGGGGGTTACTATGGCTACACCTTC. It codes for CASSEDQGGYYGYTF.

The chain carries TRBV9 and TRBJ2-1; D uncertain. Germline V CDR1 and CDR2: SGDLS, YYNGEE. The V end was cut by 1 base, the J end by 9 bases, with 11 bases between. The CDR3 is 13 residues long. CDR3 protein: CASSVLGFSEQFF. Written as DNA, the CDR3 is TGTGCCAGCAGCGTACTGGGGTTTAGTGAGCAGTTCTTC.

The DNA for the CDR3 is TGTGCCAGCACATTCCAGGGCGGGGGGCCGCCCTCAAACACTGAAGCTTTCTTT. Its translation is CASTFQGGGPPSNTEAFF. The genes are TRBV5-4 and TRBJ1-1; D perhaps matches TRBD1 (6 bases). V lost 6 bases to trimming and J lost 2 bases, with 26 bases between them. Germline CDR1 and CDR2: SGHNT and YYREEE (reference sequence). CDR3 size: 18 residues.

In its sample, this clone was seen once. The V call is TRBV7-9, the J call TRBJ2-7, with 7 bases lining up with TRBD1. The CDR3 runs 13 residues. Germline V CDR1 and CDR2: SEHNR, FQNEAQ (reference sequence). After removal of 5 bases from V and 5 bases from J, the junction contained 6 bases not matched to a gene. The DNA for the CDR3 is TGTGCCAGCAGCCCGGAACAGGGGAACGAGCAGTACTTC. Encoded protein: CASSPEQGNEQYF. Filled out from reference TRBV7-9 and TRBJ2-7, the complete variable domain reads DTGVSQNPRHKITKRGQNVTFRCDPISEHNRLYWYRQTLGQGPEFLTYFQNEAQLEKSRLLSDRFSAERPKGSFSTLEIQRTEQGDSAMYLCASSPEQGNEQYFGPGTRLTVT.

V usage is TRBV11-2 and J usage is TRBJ1-6; 7 positions match TRBD1. Germline V gene data show CDR1 as SGHAT and CDR2 as FQNNGV. V dropped 0 bases and J dropped 8; count of bases not matched to a gene: 7. CDR3 size: 16 residues. The CDR3 spells CASSLDWAGGDSPLHF. CDR3 nucleotides: TGTGCCAGCAGCTTAGATTGGGCAGGGGGTGATTCACCCCTCCACTTT. The full variable domain, in which reference TRBV11-2 and TRBJ1-6 provide the parts outside the CDR3, is EAGVAQSPRYKIIEKRQSVAFWCNPISGHATLYWYQQILGQGPKLLIQFQNNGVVDDSQLPKDRFSAERLKGVDSTLKIQPAKLEDSAVYLCASSLDWAGGDSPLHFGNGTRLTVT.

This chain uses TRBV7-9 with TRBJ1-6; TRBD1 matches 9 bases. Germline V CDR1 and CDR2: SEHNR, FQNEAQ (reference sequence). Germline trimming cut 6 bases from V and 1 base from J; bases unmatched to any gene: 13. This CDR3 has 19 amino acids. CDR3 DNA sequence: TGTGCCAGCAGTCCCGGGACAGGGATCTTTGGGTCCTATAATTCACCCCTCCACTTT. It specifies CASSPGTGIFGSYNSPLHF.

V usage is TRBV18 and J usage is TRBJ2-7, with no clear D. This CDR3 comprises 14 residues. Trimming cost V 4 bases and J 5 bases, with 15 bases left between them. Per the germline V gene, CDR1 is KGHSH and CDR2 is LQKENI. In nucleotides, the CDR3 is TGTGCCAGCTCACAGGTCCCCGACCGCGACGAGCAGTACTTC. It translates to CASSQVPDRDEQYF.

The V and J genes are TRBV5-4 and TRBJ1-3; possible D gene TRBD1, 6 bases. V was pared by 3 bases and J by 2 bases, with 12 bases between. This CDR3 spans 15 amino acids. Germline CDR1 is SGHNT and CDR2 is YYREEE (reference sequence). The DNA for the CDR3 is TGTGCCAGCAGCTCCCCGGGGGGCCCTGGAAACACCATATATTTT. It specifies CASSSPGGPGNTIYF.

This chain connects TRBV15 to TRBJ1-5; D gene ambiguous. The V gene lost 2 bases and the J gene lost 2 bases, with 7 bases spanning the gap. CDR3 length: 14 amino acids. CDR1 and CDR2 from the germline V gene are LNHNV and YYDKDF (reference sequence). CDR3 bases: TGTGCCACCAGCAGAAAGATTGGCAATCAGCCCCAGCATTTT. The encoded protein is CATSRKIGNQPQHF. The full variable domain, rest sourced from reference TRBV15 and TRBJ1-5, is DAMVIQNPRYQVTQFGKPVTLSCSQTLNHNVMYWYQQKSSQAPKLLFHYYDKDFNNEADTPDNFQSRRPNTSFCFLDIRSPGLGDTAMYLCATSRKIGNQPQHFGDGTRLSIL.

The chain recombines TRBV6-6 with TRBJ1-1; 9 nucleotides align to TRBD1. Trimming took 0 bases from V and 5 from J; bases not matched to a gene: 4. Per the germline V gene, CDR1 is MNHNY and CDR2 is SVGAGI (reference sequence). The CDR3 has 15 residues. The CDR3 nucleotides are TGTGCCAGCAGTTACTCAGACAGGGGGGAAACTGAAGCTTTCTTT. Protein: CASSYSDRGETEAFF.